This T cell receptor (beta chain) appears in the sequencing data of a study of Graves' ophthalmopathy and Graves' hyperthyroidism. CDR3 length equals 16 residues. V was clipped by 0 bases and J by 8 bases, with 16 bases between them. Germline lookup yields CDR1 LGHNA and CDR2 YNFKEQ. Amplified material comprised TCR beta CDR3 regions derived from RNA transcripts. HTBI primers were used in a first-round RT-PCR, which preceded a second-round multiplex PCR. One entry per CDR3 protein, called by TCRdb with MiXCR from the multiplex PCR reads. The sample yields 350,000 to 450,000 distinct CDR3 sequences, 21% seen once. Clinicians made diagnoses from clinical symptoms, serum thyroxine, TRAb, thyroid ultrasound and orbital computed tomography.

The TCR was taken from a woman aged 18-29 years with stable Graves' hyperthyroidism. Source material: peripheral blood. This sequence joins TRBV4-2 and TRBJ2-2, with D hard to call. In nucleotides, the CDR3 is TGTGCCAGCAGCCAAGACCCCGGACGGCTCAGGGGGGAGCTGTTTTTT. Protein: CASSQDPGRLRGELFF.